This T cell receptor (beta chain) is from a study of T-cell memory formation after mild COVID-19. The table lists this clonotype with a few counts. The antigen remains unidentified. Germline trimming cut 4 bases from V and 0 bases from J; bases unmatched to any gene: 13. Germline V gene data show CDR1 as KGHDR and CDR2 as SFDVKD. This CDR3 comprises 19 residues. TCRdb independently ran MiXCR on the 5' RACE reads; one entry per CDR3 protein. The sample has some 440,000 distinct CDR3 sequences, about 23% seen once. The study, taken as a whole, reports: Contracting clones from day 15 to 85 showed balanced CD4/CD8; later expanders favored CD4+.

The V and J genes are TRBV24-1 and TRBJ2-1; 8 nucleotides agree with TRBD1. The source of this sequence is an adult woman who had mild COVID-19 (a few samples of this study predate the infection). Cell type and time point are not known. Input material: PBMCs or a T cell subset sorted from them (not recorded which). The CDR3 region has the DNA TGTGCCACCAGTGACAGCAGGACAGGGCCTATAAGCTCCTACAATGAGCAGTTCTTC. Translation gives CATSDSRTGPISSYNEQFF.